The subject of this entry is one T cell receptor beta chain. TCRdb fed the PCR reads into MiXCR, producing one record per CDR3 protein. The sample shows approximately 590,000 distinct CDR3 sequences, over 25% of them seen only once. This sample stems from a study of molecular identifiers for immune sequencing clone quantification. Trimming pared 6 bases from V and 7 bases from J, leaving 18 bases between. The CDR3 is made up of 14 amino acids. Germline values: CDR1 MNHEY, CDR2 SVGEGT. The clonotype comes from a human donor in good health. Some libraries in this study had Jurkat cell RNA spiked in. Source material: naive CD8+ T cells from blood, with Jurkat cell RNA spiked in. The subset was: FACS-sorted CD8+CD4-CCR7+CD45RA+ naive T cells. The rearrangement uses TRBV6-2 or TRBV6-3 and TRBJ1-2; possibly TRBD1 for D (5 bases). The chain's CDR3 is CASSPGVRDGGYTF. In DNA, the CDR3 is TGTGCCAGCAGCCCAGGAGTCCGGGACGGTGGCTACACCTTC.